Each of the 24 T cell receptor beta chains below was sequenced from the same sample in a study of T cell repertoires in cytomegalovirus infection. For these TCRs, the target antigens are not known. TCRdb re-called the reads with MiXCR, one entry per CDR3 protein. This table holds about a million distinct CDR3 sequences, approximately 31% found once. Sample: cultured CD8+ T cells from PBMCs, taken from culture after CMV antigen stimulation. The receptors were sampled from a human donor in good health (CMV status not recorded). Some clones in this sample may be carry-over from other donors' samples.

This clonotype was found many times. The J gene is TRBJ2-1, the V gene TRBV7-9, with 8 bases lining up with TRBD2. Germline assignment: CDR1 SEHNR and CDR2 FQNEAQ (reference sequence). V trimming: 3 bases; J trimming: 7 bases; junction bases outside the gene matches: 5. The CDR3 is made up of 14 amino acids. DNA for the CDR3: TGTGCCAGCAGCTTCCCCGGGACTAGGAATGAGCAGTTCTTC. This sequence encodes CASSFPGTRNEQFF.

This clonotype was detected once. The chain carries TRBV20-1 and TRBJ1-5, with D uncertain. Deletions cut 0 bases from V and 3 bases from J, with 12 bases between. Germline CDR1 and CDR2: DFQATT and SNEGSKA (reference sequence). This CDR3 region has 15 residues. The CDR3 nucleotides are TGCAGTGCTAGAGATTCCGGCCAGGTCAATCAGCCCCAGCATTTT. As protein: CSARDSGQVNQPQHF.

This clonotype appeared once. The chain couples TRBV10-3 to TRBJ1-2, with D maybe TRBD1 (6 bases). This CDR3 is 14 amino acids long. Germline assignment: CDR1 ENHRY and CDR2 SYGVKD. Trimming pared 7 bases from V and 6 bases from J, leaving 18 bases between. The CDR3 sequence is CAITASGGRDGYTF. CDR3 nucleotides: TGTGCCATCACCGCCTCGGGGGGGCGGGATGGCTACACCTTC.

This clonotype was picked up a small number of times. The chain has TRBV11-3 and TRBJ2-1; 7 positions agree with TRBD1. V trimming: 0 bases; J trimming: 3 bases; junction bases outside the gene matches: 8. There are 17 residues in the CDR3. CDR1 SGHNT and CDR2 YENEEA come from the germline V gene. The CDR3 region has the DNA TGTGCCAGCAGCTTAGATTCAGGGACAGAGATCTACAATGAGCAGTTCTTC. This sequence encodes CASSLDSGTEIYNEQFF.

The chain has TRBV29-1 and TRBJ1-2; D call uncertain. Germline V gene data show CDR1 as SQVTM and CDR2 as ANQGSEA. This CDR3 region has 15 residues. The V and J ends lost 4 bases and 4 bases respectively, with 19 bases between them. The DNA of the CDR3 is TGCAGCGTTGTAGTATTCTTTCAGAAAGGCTATGGCTACACCTTC. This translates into CSVVVFFQKGYGYTF.

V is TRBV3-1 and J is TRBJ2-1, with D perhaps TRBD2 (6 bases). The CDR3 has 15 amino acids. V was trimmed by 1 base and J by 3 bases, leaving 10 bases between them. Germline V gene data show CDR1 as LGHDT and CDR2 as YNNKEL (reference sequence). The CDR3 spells CASSQGGTVYNEQFF. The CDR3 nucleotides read TGTGCCAGCAGCCAAGGCGGGACGGTCTACAATGAGCAGTTCTTC.

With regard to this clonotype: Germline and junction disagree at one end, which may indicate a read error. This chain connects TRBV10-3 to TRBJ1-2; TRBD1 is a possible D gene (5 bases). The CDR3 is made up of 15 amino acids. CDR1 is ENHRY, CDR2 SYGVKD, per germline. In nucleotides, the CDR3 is TGTGCCATCAGTGTGAGGGACGATAGGGACTATGACTACACCTTC. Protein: CAISVRDDRDYDYTF.

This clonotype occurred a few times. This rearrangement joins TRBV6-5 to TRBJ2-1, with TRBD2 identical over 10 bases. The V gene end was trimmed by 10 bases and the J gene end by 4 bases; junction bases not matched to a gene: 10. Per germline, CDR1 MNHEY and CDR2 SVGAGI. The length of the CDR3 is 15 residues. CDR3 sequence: CATAQLAGPYNEQFF. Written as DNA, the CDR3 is TGTGCCACCGCACAACTAGCGGGGCCATACAATGAGCAGTTCTTC.

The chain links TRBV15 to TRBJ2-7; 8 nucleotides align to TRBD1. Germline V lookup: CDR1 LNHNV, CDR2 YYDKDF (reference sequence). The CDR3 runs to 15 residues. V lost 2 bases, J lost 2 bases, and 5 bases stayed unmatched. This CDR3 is CATSRPMDRAYEQYF. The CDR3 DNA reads TGTGCCACCAGCAGACCAATGGACAGGGCCTACGAGCAGTACTTC.

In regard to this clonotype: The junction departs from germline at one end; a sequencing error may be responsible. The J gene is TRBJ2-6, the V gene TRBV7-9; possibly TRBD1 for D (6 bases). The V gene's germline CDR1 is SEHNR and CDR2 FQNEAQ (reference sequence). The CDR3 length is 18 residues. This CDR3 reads CASSFPALNRDGTNVLTF. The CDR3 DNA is TGTGCCAGCAGCTTCCCGGCCCTGAACAGGGATGGGACCAACGTCCTGACTTTC.

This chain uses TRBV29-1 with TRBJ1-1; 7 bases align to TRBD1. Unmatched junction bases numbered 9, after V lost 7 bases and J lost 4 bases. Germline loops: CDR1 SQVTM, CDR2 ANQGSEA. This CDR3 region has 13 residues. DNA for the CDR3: TGCAGCGGACGAGACAGGGAGGGCACTGAAGCTTTCTTT. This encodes CSGRDREGTEAFF. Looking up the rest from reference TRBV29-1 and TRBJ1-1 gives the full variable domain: SAVISQKPSRDICQRGTSLTIQCQVDSQVTMMFWYRQQPGQSLTLIATANQGSEATYESGFVIDKFPISRPNLTFSTLTVSNMSPEDSSIYLCSGRDREGTEAFFGQGTRLTVV.

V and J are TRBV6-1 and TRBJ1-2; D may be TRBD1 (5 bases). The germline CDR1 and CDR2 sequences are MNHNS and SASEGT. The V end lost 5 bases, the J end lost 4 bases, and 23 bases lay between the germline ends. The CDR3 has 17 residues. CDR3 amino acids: CASSQKSPTALGYGYTF. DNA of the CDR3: TGTGCCAGCAGTCAGAAATCACCGACAGCCTTAGGCTATGGCTACACCTTC.

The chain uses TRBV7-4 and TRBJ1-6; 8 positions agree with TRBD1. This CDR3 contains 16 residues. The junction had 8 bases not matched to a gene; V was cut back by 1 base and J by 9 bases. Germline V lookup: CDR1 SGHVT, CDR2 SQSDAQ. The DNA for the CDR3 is TGTGCCAGCAGCTTAGGAGGACAGGGCGCTATTTCACCCCTCCACTTT. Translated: CASSLGGQGAISPLHF.

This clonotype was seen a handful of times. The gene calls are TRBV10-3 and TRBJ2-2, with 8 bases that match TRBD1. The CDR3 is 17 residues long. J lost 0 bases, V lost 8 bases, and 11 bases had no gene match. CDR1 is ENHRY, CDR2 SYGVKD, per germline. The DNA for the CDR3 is TGTGCCATCGGCACCGGGGACAGGTTCACGAACACCGGGGAGCTGTTTTTT. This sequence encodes CAIGTGDRFTNTGELFF.

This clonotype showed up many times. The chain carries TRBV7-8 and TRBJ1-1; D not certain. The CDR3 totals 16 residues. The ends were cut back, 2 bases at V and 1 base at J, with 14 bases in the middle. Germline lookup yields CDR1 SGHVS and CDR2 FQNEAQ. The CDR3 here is CASSLFSLNPNTEAFF. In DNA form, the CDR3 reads TGTGCCAGCAGCTTATTCAGCCTAAATCCGAACACTGAAGCTTTCTTT.

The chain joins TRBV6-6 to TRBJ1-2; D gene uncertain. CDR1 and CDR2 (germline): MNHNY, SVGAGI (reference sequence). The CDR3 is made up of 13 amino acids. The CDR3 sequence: CANSTPGFYGYTF. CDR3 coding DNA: TGTGCTAACAGCACGCCGGGATTCTATGGCTACACCTTC.

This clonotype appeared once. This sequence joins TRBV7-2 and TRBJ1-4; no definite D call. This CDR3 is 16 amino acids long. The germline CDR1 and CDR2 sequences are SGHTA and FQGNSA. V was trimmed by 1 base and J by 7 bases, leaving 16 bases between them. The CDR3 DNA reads TGTGCCAGCAGCTTAGGCAGTCGGGGAGTGGGTGAAAAACTGTTTTTT. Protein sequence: CASSLGSRGVGEKLFF.

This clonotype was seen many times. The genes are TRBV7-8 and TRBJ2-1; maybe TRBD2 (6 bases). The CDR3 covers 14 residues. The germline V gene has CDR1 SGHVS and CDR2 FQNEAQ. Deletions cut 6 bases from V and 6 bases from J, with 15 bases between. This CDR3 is CASRPRDFPNEQFF. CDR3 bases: TGTGCCAGCAGACCACGGGACTTCCCCAATGAGCAGTTCTTC. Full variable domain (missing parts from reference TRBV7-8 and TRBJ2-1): GAGVSQSPRYKVAKRGQDVALRCDPISGHVSLFWYQQALGQGPEFLTYFQNEAQLDKSGLPSDRFFAERPEGSVSTLKIQRTQQEDSAVYLCASRPRDFPNEQFFGPGTRLTVL.

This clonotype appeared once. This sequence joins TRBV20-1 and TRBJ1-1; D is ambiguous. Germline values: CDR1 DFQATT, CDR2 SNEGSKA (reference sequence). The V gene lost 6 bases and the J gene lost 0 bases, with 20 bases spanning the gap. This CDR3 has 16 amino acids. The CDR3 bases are TGCAGTGCGAAGGGAGCCGGGATGGGGTTGAACACTGAAGCTTTCTTT. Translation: CSAKGAGMGLNTEAFF.

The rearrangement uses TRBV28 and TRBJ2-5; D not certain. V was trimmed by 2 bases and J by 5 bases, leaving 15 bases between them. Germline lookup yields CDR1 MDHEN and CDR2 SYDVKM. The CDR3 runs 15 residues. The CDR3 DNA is TGTGCCAGCAGTTTACTGGCAGGCCGTGGGGAGACCCAGTACTTC. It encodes CASSLLAGRGETQYF.

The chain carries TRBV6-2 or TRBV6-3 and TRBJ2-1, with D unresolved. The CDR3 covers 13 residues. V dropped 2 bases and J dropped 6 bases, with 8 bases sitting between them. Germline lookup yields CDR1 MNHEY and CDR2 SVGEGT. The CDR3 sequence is CASSYEAVNEQFF. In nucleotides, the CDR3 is TGTGCCAGCAGTTACGAAGCCGTCAATGAGCAGTTCTTC.

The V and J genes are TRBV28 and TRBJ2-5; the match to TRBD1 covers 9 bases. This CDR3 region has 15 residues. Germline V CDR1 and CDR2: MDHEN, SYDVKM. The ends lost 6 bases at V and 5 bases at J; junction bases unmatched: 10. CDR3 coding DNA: TGTGCCAGCAGCCTTACAGGGGGCGCCCCGGAGACCCAGTACTTC. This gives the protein CASSLTGGAPETQYF.

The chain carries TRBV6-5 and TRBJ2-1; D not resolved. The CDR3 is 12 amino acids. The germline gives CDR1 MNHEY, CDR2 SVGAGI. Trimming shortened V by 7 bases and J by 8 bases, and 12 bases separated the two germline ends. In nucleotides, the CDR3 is TGTGCCAGCATGAGTTTTTCGGATGAGCAGTTCTTC. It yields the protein CASMSFSDEQFF.

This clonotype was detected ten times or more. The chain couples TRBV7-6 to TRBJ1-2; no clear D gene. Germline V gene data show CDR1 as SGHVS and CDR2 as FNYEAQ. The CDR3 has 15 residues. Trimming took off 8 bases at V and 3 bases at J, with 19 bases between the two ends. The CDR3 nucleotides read TGTGCCAGCTCGTTCCTATCCTCCGGCGACTATGGCTACACCTTC. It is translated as CASSFLSSGDYGYTF.